This T cell receptor beta chain emerged from a study of blood T cell repertoires in COVID-19. TCRdb's table, derived via immunoSEQ multiplex PCR, lists solely in-frame clones and lacks some. The sample shows 50,000 to 85,000 clones, roughly 77% of them seen only once. Germline V gene sequence: CDR1 SGDLS, CDR2 YYNGEE. This CDR3 spans 14 amino acids. Trimming took 1 base from V and 0 from J, leaving 5 bases between them. Sample: peripheral blood. The receptor comes from a human donor in a cohort sampled during active COVID-19. The chain has TRBV9 and TRBJ1-3; D gene uncertain. CDR3 coding DNA: TGTGCCAGCAGCGTACGGAGCTCTGGAAACACCATATATTTT. It codes for CASSVRSSGNTIYF.